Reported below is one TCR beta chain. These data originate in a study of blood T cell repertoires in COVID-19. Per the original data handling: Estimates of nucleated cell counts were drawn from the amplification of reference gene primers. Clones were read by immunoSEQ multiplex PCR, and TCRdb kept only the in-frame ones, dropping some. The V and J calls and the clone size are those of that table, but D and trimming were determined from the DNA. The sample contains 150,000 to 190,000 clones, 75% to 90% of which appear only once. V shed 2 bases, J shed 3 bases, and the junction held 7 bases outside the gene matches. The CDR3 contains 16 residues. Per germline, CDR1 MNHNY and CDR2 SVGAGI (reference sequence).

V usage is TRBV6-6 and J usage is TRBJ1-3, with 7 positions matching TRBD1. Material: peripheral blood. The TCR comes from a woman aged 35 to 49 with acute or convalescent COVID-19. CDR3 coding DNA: TGTGCCAGCAGTTACAGTGCAGGGGGGCTTGGAAACACCATATATTTT. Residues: CASSYSAGGLGNTIYF.